This TCR beta chain was identified during a study of Ad26.COV2.S vaccination and SARS-CoV-2 variants. CDR3 length equals 14 residues. V trimming: 6 bases; J trimming: 7 bases; junction bases outside the gene matches: 8. Germline V lookup: CDR1 SNHLY, CDR2 FYNNEI. Treatment given: around 19 received Ad26.COV2.S at low or high dose, single or two shots; roughly 5 received placebo; per-sample allocation not given. The samples were gathered on day 63 after the first injection of vaccine or placebo. Method: immunoSEQ multiplex PCR; TCRdb's copy keeps in-frame clones and lacks some. The repertoire consists of 500,000 or so clones, with about 88% occurring once and the leading ten covering about 2.5%.

The chain couples TRBV2 to TRBJ1-5, with 8 bases aligning to TRBD1. The clonotype was recovered from a person aged 18 to 65 who received the Ad26.COV2.S COVID-19 vaccine or a placebo. The material sequenced was peripheral blood, taken in a trial of Ad26.COV2.S vaccine versus placebo. CDR3 sequence: CASSRTGSGQPQHF. Written as DNA, the CDR3 is TGTGCCAGCAGCAGGACAGGGTCGGGGCAGCCCCAGCATTTT.